The 16 T cell receptor beta chains given below trace back to one sample, sequenced in a study of identical twins. From the 5' RACE reads, TCRdb called clonotypes with MiXCR, one entry per CDR3 protein. Of 350,000 to 450,000 distinct CDR3 sequences listed, approximately 17% were seen once; the top ten hold 12%. Sample: naive T cells sorted from blood. Receptor source: a man aged 50 or older in good health.

The sample holds many counts of this clonotype. J is TRBJ2-1 and V is TRBV7-3; TRBD2 matches at 10 bases. CDR1 and CDR2 from the germline V gene are SGHTA and FQGTGA. The V and J ends lost 5 bases and 0 bases, in that order; junction bases with no gene match: 10. The CDR3 spans 18 residues. The DNA for the CDR3 is TGTGCCAGCAGCCCGCAAGCGGGAGGGTTGAGCTCCTACAATGAGCAGTTCTTC. Residues: CASSPQAGGLSSYNEQFF.

This rearrangement joins TRBV20-1 to TRBJ2-3; perhaps TRBD1 as D (6 bases). Trimming shortened V by 4 bases and J by 0 bases, and 14 bases separated the two germline ends. The CDR3 totals 15 residues. Germline V gene data show CDR1 as DFQATT and CDR2 as SNEGSKA (reference sequence). CDR3 protein: CSATRGTTSTDTQYF. The CDR3 region has the DNA TGCAGTGCTACCCGAGGGACAACTAGCACAGATACGCAGTATTTT.

In this sample, this clonotype turned up a few times. This chain joins TRBV5-1 and TRBJ2-3, with 8 bases identical to TRBD2. V shed 1 base, J shed 3 bases, and the junction held 4 bases outside the gene matches. The CDR3 runs 15 residues. Germline V lookup: CDR1 SGHRS, CDR2 YFSETQ. Here the CDR3 DNA reads TGCGCCAGCAGCTTGCCAGCGGGAGAGACAGATACGCAGTATTTT. It encodes CASSLPAGETDTQYF. The full variable domain, completed using reference TRBV5-1 and TRBJ2-3, is KAGVTQTPRYLIKTRGQQVTLSCSPISGHRSVSWYQQTPGQGLQFLFEYFSETQRNKGNFPGRFSGRQFSNSRSEMNVSTLELGDSALYLCASSLPAGETDTQYFGPGTRLTVL.

In this sample, this clonotype turned up many times. The chain uses TRBV7-2 and TRBJ2-1; D is unclear. Trimming removed 2 bases from V and 4 bases from J, with 12 bases in between. The length of the CDR3 is 15 residues. Germline loops: CDR1 SGHTA, CDR2 FQGNSA. For the CDR3, the DNA is TGTGCCAGCAGCTTACCGGCTCTCCCGTACAATGAGCAGTTCTTC. Its translation: CASSLPALPYNEQFF.

This clonotype was detected only a few times. The chain recombines TRBV5-6 with TRBJ2-1, with TRBD2 matching over 12 bases. V lost 5 bases, J lost 8 bases, and 14 bases stayed unmatched. Per the germline V gene, CDR1 is SGHDT and CDR2 is YYEEEE. This CDR3 has 17 residues. The CDR3 bases are TGTGCCAGCAGGGCTAGACTAGCGGGAGTAATCGGCCATGAGCAGTTCTTC. Amino acid sequence: CASRARLAGVIGHEQFF.

This clonotype was found a few times. The rearrangement uses TRBV5-4 and TRBJ2-6; 8 nucleotides agree with TRBD1. The V gene end was trimmed by 4 bases and the J gene end by 4 bases; junction bases not matched to a gene: 7. Germline V gene sequence: CDR1 SGHNT, CDR2 YYREEE (reference sequence). The CDR3 has 16 amino acids. CDR3 DNA sequence: TGTGCCAGCAGCCAGATGACAGGGGACGGGGCCAACGTCCTGACTTTC. This sequence encodes CASSQMTGDGANVLTF.

This clonotype was observed a few times. CDR3 sequence (DNA): TGCAGTGCTAGACTTATAGCGGGAGGGGATACGCAGTATTTT. This codes for CSARLIAGGDTQYF. The chain couples TRBV20-1 to TRBJ2-3; 11 bases match TRBD2. J was trimmed by 6 bases and V by 2 bases; bases with no gene match: 4. Germline assignment: CDR1 DFQATT and CDR2 SNEGSKA (reference sequence). This CDR3 comprises 14 residues.

This clonotype was seen only a few times. This sequence joins TRBV6-5 and TRBJ2-7; maybe TRBD2 (6 bases). Deletions cut 4 bases from V and 2 bases from J, with 18 bases between. The CDR3 sequence is 16 residues long. Germline CDR1 is MNHEY and CDR2 is SVGAGI. The CDR3 sequence: CASSSTLASGTYEQYF. The DNA of the CDR3 is TGTGCCAGCAGTTCCACACTAGCATCAGGGACCTACGAGCAGTACTTC.

This clonotype was seen at least ten times. This chain links TRBV20-1 with TRBJ2-7; 7 bases are a match to TRBD2. The CDR3 runs to 13 residues. Germline CDR1 and CDR2: DFQATT and SNEGSKA (reference sequence). Trimming took 6 bases from V and 3 from J; bases not matched to a gene: 8. For the CDR3, the DNA is TGCAGTGCCGTCGGGACTACCCTCTACGAGCAGTACTTC. It codes for CSAVGTTLYEQYF.

The chain uses TRBV9 and TRBJ1-6; D possibly corresponds to TRBD1 (5 bases). In germline, CDR1 is SGDLS, CDR2 YYNGEE. The CDR3 consists of 15 residues. Trimming removed 0 bases from V and 6 bases from J, with 10 bases in between. The CDR3, as DNA: TGTGCCAGCAGCGTAGGGGGACTGAGTAATTCACCCCTCCACTTT. Its protein product is CASSVGGLSNSPLHF.

This chain joins TRBV5-1 and TRBJ2-2; D might be TRBD2 (5 bases). Germline V gene lookup returns CDR1 SGHRS and CDR2 YFSETQ. V was trimmed by 3 bases and J by 4 bases, leaving 10 bases between them. The CDR3 contains 14 residues. The CDR3 loop is CASSSPRGTGELFF. DNA for the CDR3: TGCGCCAGCAGCTCCCCTCGGGGCACCGGGGAGCTGTTTTTT.

Many counts were recorded for this clonotype. V usage is TRBV25-1 and J usage is TRBJ2-1; 8 bases are a match to TRBD1. V shed 6 bases and J 9 bases; nucleotides not matched to a gene: 7. The CDR3 consists of 13 residues. Germline V gene sequence: CDR1 MGHDK, CDR2 SYGVNS. CDR3 in DNA: TGTGCCAGCAGGGACAGGGACATCAGTGAGCAGTTCTTC. Residues: CASRDRDISEQFF. The full variable domain, rest sourced from reference TRBV25-1 and TRBJ2-1, is EADIYQTPRYLVIGTGKKITLECSQTMGHDKMYWYQQDPGMELHLIHYSYGVNSTEKGDLSSESTVSRIRTEHFPLTLESARPSHTSQYLCASRDRDISEQFFGPGTRLTVL.

CDR3 amino acids: CASSLGVGLAYEQYF. The CDR3 region has the DNA TGCGCCAGCAGCTTGGGGGTCGGACTAGCGTACGAGCAGTACTTC. The chain couples TRBV5-1 to TRBJ2-7; 9 bases fit TRBD2. The germline V gene encodes CDR1 SGHRS and CDR2 YFSETQ. The ends lost 0 bases at V and 4 bases at J; junction bases unmatched: 5. The CDR3 runs 15 residues. The whole variable domain, remainder taken from reference TRBV5-1 and TRBJ2-7, is KAGVTQTPRYLIKTRGQQVTLSCSPISGHRSVSWYQQTPGQGLQFLFEYFSETQRNKGNFPGRFSGRQFSNSRSEMNVSTLELGDSALYLCASSLGVGLAYEQYFGPGTRLTVT.

The J gene is TRBJ2-3, the V gene TRBV20-1, with TRBD2 as a possible D gene (6 bases). The germline CDR1 and CDR2 sequences are DFQATT and SNEGSKA (reference sequence). V was shortened by 1 base and J by 4 bases, with 12 bases between the two germline ends. The CDR3 length is 14 residues. The CDR3 region is CSARGTRGPDTQYF. For the CDR3, the DNA is TGCAGTGCTAGAGGGACGCGGGGACCAGATACGCAGTATTTT.

This chain connects TRBV24-1 to TRBJ2-1; 13 bases are shared with TRBD2. Per the germline V gene, CDR1 is KGHDR and CDR2 is SFDVKD. The V gene end was trimmed by 1 base and the J gene end by 7 bases; junction bases not matched to a gene: 6. The CDR3 runs 17 residues. Written as DNA, the CDR3 is TGTGCCACCAGTGATTTCCGACTAGCGGGAGGAGAGAATGAGCAGTTCTTC. Translated, it gives CATSDFRLAGGENEQFF.

This clonotype showed up many times. The chain recombines TRBV20-1 with TRBJ2-1, with D tentatively TRBD2 (7 bases). The germline gives CDR1 DFQATT, CDR2 SNEGSKA (reference sequence). The length of the CDR3 is 19 residues. Trimming stripped 1 base from V and 4 bases from J, with 26 bases between. The CDR3 spells CSARVIPTGPRETYNEQFF. In nucleotides, the CDR3 is TGCAGTGCTAGAGTCATACCGACAGGCCCGCGGGAGACTTACAATGAGCAGTTCTTC.